This T cell receptor (beta chain) was sequenced during a study of regulatory T cells in long-lasting Graves disease. The table lists this clonotype with many counts. This sample's time point: newly diagnosed GD, antithyroid drugs for less than 3 months. RNA isolated from PBMCs was used to make the TCR library. Patients came from an endocrinology department in Xi'an, China. Arm-PCR of CDR3 regions with iRepertoire HTBI primers generated TCR beta libraries. TCRdb used MiXCR to reprocess the multiplex PCR reads, holding one entry per CDR3 protein. Of around 500,000 distinct CDR3 sequences listed, about 15% are singletons. The same specimen was also included in a second study, on T cells in Graves' hyperthyroidism and ophthalmopathy. That source reports: Diagnosing involved the use of clinical symptoms, serum thyroxine and TRAb, thyroid ultrasound and orbital computed tomography. Progression to ophthalmopathy was predicted a median of 6.5 months early.

The sequencing used peripheral blood mononuclear cells (PBMCs), collected at new diagnosis, from a patient treated with antithyroid drugs. The clonotype originates from a woman aged 40-65 years with Graves disease.

The CDR3 coding sequence is TGTGCCAGCAGTTTGTTCGGTCGGACAGGGAACTTTGGAAACAATGAGCAGTTCTTC. It yields the protein CASSLFGRTGNFGNNEQFF. This chain links TRBV28 with TRBJ2-1; 8 nucleotides align to TRBD1. Trimming cost V 3 bases and J 5 bases; bases outside gene matches: 18. This CDR3 has 19 residues. From germline, CDR1 is MDHEN and CDR2 SYDVKM.